The T cell receptor (beta chain) described here comes from a study of T-cell memory formation after mild COVID-19. Study in general: TCR clusters largely stayed donor specific. The study's findings and limits: Whereas later expanders leaned CD4+, clones contracting day 15 to 85 showed a balanced CD4/CD8 makeup.

TCRdb re-derived calls from the 5' RACE reads in MiXCR, one entry per CDR3 protein. Found here are fewer than 700,000 distinct CDR3 sequences, approximately 19% of them singletons; the top ten hold about 12%. CDR1 is SGHVS, CDR2 FNYEAQ, per germline. V gave up 5 bases and J gave up 2 bases, with 14 bases separating them. This CDR3 contains 15 residues. This clonotype has ten or more counts. The antigen remains unidentified. This chain uses TRBV7-6 with TRBJ2-3; the D gene is possibly TRBD2 (6 bases). Sequencing was carried out using PBMCs or a T cell subset sorted from them (not recorded which). This sequence was found in an adult woman who had mild COVID-19 (a few samples of this study predate the infection). Cell type and time point are not known. In DNA, the CDR3 is TGTGCCAGCAGCGTTCGGGACTCCGACACAGATACGCAGTATTTT. Translated: CASSVRDSDTDTQYF.